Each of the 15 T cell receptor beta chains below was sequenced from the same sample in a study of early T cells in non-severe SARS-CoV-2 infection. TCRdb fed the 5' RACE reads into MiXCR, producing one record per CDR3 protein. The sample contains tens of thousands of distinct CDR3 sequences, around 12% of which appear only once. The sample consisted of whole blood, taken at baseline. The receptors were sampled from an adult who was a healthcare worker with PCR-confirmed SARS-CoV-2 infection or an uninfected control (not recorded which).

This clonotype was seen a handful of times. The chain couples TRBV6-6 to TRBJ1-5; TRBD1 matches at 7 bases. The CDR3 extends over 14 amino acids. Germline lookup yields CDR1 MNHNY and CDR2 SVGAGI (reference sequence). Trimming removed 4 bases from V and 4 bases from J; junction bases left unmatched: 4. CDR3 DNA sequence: TGTGCCAGCAGTTCCCGGGACAGTAATCAGCCCCAGCATTTT. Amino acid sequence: CASSSRDSNQPQHF.

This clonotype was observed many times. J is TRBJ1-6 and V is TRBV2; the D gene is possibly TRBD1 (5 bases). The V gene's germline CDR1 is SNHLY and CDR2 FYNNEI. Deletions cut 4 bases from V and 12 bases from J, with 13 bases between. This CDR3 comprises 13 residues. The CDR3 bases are TGTGCCAGCAGTGCGGCGGGGGTTGTACCCCTCCACTTT. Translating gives CASSAAGVVPLHF.

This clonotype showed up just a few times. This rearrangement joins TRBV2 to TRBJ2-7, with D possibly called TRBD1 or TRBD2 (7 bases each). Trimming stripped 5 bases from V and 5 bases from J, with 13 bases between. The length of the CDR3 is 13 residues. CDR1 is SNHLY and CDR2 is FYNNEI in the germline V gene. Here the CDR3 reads CASSFQGGNEQYF. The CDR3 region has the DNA TGTGCCAGCAGTTTTCAGGGGGGGAACGAGCAGTACTTC.

DNA of the CDR3: TGTGCCGCGACAGGGTCAGAGACCCAGTACTTC. Its protein is CAATGSETQYF. The gene calls are TRBV7-9 and TRBJ2-5, with TRBD1 identical over 7 bases. The CDR3 sequence is 11 residues long. Germline V gene lookup returns CDR1 SEHNR and CDR2 FQNEAQ (reference sequence). V lost 11 bases, J lost 4 bases, and 4 bases stayed unmatched.

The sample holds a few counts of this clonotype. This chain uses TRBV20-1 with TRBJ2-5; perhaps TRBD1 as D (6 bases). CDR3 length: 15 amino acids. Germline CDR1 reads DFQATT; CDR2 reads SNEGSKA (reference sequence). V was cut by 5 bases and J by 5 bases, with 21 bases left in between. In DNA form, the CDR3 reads TGCAGTGCTCCCTCCTATATGACTACAGGGGAGACCCAGTACTTC. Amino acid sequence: CSAPSYMTTGETQYF.

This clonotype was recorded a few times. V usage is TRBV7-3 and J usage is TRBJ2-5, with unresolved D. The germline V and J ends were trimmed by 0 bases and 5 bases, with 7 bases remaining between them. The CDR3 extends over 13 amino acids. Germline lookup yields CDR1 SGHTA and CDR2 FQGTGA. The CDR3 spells CASSLTVSETQYF. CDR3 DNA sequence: TGTGCCAGCAGCTTAACAGTCTCGGAGACCCAGTACTTC.

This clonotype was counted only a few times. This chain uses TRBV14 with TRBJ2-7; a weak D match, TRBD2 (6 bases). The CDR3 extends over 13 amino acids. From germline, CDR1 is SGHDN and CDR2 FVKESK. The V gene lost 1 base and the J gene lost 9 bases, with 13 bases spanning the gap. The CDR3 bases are TGTGCCAGCAGCCAAGCCACGGGAGCTGGGCAGTACTTC. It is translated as CASSQATGAGQYF.

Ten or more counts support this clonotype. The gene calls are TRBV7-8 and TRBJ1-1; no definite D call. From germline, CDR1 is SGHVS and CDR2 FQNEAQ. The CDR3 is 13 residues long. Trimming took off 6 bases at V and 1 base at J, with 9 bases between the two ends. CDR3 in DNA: TGTGCCAGCAGGCGGGCAGGGAACACTGAAGCTTTCTTT. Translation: CASRRAGNTEAFF.

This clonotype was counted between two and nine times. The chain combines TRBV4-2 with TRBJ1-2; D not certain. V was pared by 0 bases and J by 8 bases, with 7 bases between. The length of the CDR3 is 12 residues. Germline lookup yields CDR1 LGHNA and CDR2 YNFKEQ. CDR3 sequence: CASSQDRRGYTF. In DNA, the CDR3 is TGTGCCAGCAGCCAAGATCGACGGGGCTACACCTTC.

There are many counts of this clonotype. The CDR3 nucleotides are TGTGCCAGCAGTTTCAGCTACGGGACAATCTACGAGCAGTACTTC. It is translated as CASSFSYGTIYEQYF. This chain joins TRBV6-2 or TRBV6-3 and TRBJ2-7, with D possibly matching TRBD1 (6 bases). Germline lookup yields CDR1 MNHEY and CDR2 SVGEGT. This CDR3 has 15 amino acids. With 4 bases removed from V and 3 bases from J, the gap between germline ends came to 16 bases.

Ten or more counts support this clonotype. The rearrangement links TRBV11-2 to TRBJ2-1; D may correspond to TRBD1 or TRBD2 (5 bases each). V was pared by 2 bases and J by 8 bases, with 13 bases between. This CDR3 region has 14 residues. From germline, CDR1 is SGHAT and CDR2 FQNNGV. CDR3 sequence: CASSLNKRGDEQFF. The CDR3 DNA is TGTGCCAGCAGCTTAAACAAGAGGGGCGATGAGCAGTTCTTC.

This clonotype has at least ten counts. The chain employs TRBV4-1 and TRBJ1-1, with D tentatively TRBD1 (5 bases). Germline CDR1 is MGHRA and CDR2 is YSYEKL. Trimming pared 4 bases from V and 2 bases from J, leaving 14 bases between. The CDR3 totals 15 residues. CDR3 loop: CASSRGGVGNTEAFF. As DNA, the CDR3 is TGCGCCAGCAGCCGAGGAGGGGTTGGAAACACTGAAGCTTTCTTT.

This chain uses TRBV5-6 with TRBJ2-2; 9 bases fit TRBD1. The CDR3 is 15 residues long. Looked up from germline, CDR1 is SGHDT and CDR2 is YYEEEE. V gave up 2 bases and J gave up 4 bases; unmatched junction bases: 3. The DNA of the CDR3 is TGTGCCAGCAGCTTCATACAGGGGGCCACCGGGGAGCTGTTTTTT. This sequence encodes CASSFIQGATGELFF. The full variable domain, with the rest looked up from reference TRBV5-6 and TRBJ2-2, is DAGVTQSPTHLIKTRGQQVTLRCSPKSGHDTVSWYQQALGQGPQFIFQYYEEEERQRGNFPDRFSGHQFPNYSSELNVNALLLGDSALYLCASSFIQGATGELFFGEGSRLTVL.

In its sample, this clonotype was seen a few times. The CDR3 is CASSFQGGGTEAFF. The CDR3 nucleotides are TGTGCCAGCAGTTTCCAGGGTGGTGGGACTGAAGCTTTCTTT. The rearrangement links TRBV12-3 or TRBV12-4 to TRBJ1-1; possibly TRBD1 for D (5 bases). Deletions cut 3 bases from V and 5 bases from J, with 13 bases between. The CDR3 runs to 14 residues.

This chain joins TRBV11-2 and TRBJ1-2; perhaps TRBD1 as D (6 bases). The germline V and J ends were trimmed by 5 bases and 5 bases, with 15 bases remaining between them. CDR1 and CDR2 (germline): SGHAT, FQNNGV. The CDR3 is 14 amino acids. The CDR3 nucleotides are TGTGCCAGCAGCCATTCAGGGGCCCCATATGGCTACACCTTC. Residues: CASSHSGAPYGYTF.